Listed below are T cell receptor beta chains from one sample, sequenced in a study of cytomegalovirus exposure and HLA in healthy donors. The protocol was immunoSEQ multiplex PCR, while the TCRdb copy is restricted to in-frame clones and leaves out a portion. The sample consists of a few hundred thousand clones, around 90% of them appearing once. Sequencing was done on a sample of PBMCs. These receptors all come from a woman in her twenties or thirties in good health and CMV-seronegative. Both conserved end residues are part of each CDR3. The order of the fields is V gene, clone size, J gene, CDR3 protein. Only part of the rows carry a size: once, few, many, or a class if the clone is expanded.

v_call: TRBV7-2; clone_size: few; j_call: TRBJ2-3; cdr3_aa: CASSRVGGGDTQYF
v_call: TRBV4-2; clone_size: .; j_call: TRBJ1-3; cdr3_aa: CASSQDLRSRGVSGNTIYF
v_call: TRBV7-9; clone_size: few; j_call: TRBJ2-2; cdr3_aa: CASSLAQGNTGELFF
v_call: TRBV7-9; clone_size: .; j_call: TRBJ2-3; cdr3_aa: CASSPRLGITDTQYF
v_call: TRBV4-2; clone_size: .; j_call: TRBJ2-3; cdr3_aa: CASSPTSVSTDTQYF
v_call: TRBV6-5; clone_size: .; j_call: TRBJ2-3; cdr3_aa: CASRFTDTQYF
v_call: TRBV28; clone_size: .; j_call: TRBJ2-1; cdr3_aa: CASAGLADYNEQFF
v_call: TRBV28; clone_size: .; j_call: TRBJ1-5; cdr3_aa: CAGNRFSNQPQHF
v_call: TRBV9; clone_size: .; j_call: TRBJ2-7; cdr3_aa: CASSVSWTDYEQYF
v_call: TRBV5-1; clone_size: .; j_call: TRBJ2-1; cdr3_aa: CASSLSGRGSNEQFF